This is a list of T cell receptor beta chains from one sample in a study of graft-versus-host responses after intestinal transplantation. Repertoires were generated with immunoSEQ multiplex PCR, while TCRdb's copy carries only in-frame clones and drops some. This repertoire shows some 62,000 clones, approximately 90% found once; its top ten account for roughly 1.5%. Their cognate antigens are unknown. Sequenced here: unstimulated CD8+ T cells sorted from spleen or lymph node cells, sampled before transplant. The receptors were gathered from a human donor who was the organ donor for an intestinal transplant. CDR3s include the opening cysteine and the closing phenylalanine or tryptophan. D genes are given only for firm matches. Size is omitted from some rows. Given values are once, few, many or a class for expanded clones.

D: .
V: TRBV5-3
length: 15
J: TRBJ2-1
size: .
DNA: TGTGCCAGAAGCTTGCGGGAGTACACCCACAATGAGCAGTTCTTC
CDR3: CARSLREYTHNEQFF

D: TRBD1
V: TRBV2
length: 13
J: TRBJ1-5
size: .
DNA: TGTGCCAGCTGGGACAGGATGGGGCAGCCCCAGCATTTT
CDR3: CASWDRMGQPQHF

D: .
V: TRBV30
length: 14
J: TRBJ1-5
size: .
DNA: TGTGCCTGGAGTCAAGGAGGGGAGGCTCAGCCCCAGCATTTT
CDR3: CAWSQGGEAQPQHF

D: TRBD1
V: TRBV30
length: 15
J: TRBJ1-2
size: .
DNA: TGTGCCTGGAGGGGGAAATTAACAGGGGGCAATGGCTACACCTTC
CDR3: CAWRGKLTGGNGYTF

D: .
V: TRBV18
length: 15
J: TRBJ1-1
size: once
DNA: TGTGCCAGCTCACCATTAACCGGCGGAATAAGAGGAGCTTTCTTT
CDR3: CASSPLTGGIRGAFF

D: TRBD2
V: TRBV4-3
length: 15
J: TRBJ2-1
size: .
DNA: TGCGCCAGCAGCCCTCTAGCGGGAGGGATTGGTGAGCAGTTCTTC
CDR3: CASSPLAGGIGEQFF

D: TRBD1
V: TRBV4-3
length: 16
J: TRBJ2-7
size: .
DNA: TGCGCCAGCAGCCAAGCTCTGGACAGGGGAACCTACGAGCAGTACTTC
CDR3: CASSQALDRGTYEQYF

D: .
V: TRBV9
length: 12
J: TRBJ2-7
size: .
DNA: TGTGCCAGCAGCAAAAACAGCTACGAGCAGTACTTC
CDR3: CASSKNSYEQYF

D: TRBD1
V: TRBV25-1
length: 14
J: TRBJ1-1
size: .
DNA: TGTGCCAGCAGTCCCTGGACAGGGAACACTGAAGCTTTCTTT
CDR3: CASSPWTGNTEAFF

D: .
V: TRBV21-1
length: 22
J: TRBJ1-5
size: .
DNA: TGTGCCAGCAGCAAAAGCCGCAGATTGAAAACGGACACCCAACGTAGCAATCAGCCCCAGCATTTT
CDR3: CASSKSRRLKTDTQRSNQPQHF

D: TRBD1
V: TRBV4-3
length: 14
J: TRBJ2-7
size: .
DNA: TGCGCCAGCAGCCAAGTACAGGGGTTCTACGAGCAGTACTTC
CDR3: CASSQVQGFYEQYF

D: .
V: TRBV27
length: 15
J: TRBJ2-1
size: once
DNA: TGTGCCAGCAGTTTATTTTGGCTGGAGGACAATGAGCAGTTCTTC
CDR3: CASSLFWLEDNEQFF

D: TRBD1
V: TRBV18
length: 19
J: TRBJ2-2
size: .
DNA: TGTGCCAGCTCAGCGGAATGGACAGGGCCGGTAATGGGCACCGGGGAGCTGTTTTTT
CDR3: CASSAEWTGPVMGTGELFF

D: .
V: TRBV10-3
length: 17
J: TRBJ1-2
size: .
DNA: TGTGCCATCAACAAGCGGCGGAGCCTCAATCGTTGGTATGGCTACACCTTC
CDR3: CAINKRRSLNRWYGYTF

D: .
V: TRBV7-6
length: 14
J: TRBJ2-7
size: .
DNA: TGTGCCAGCAGCTTGTACTCGAGGGCTGGGGAGCAGTACTTC
CDR3: CASSLYSRAGEQYF

D: TRBD2
V: TRBV10-3
length: 17
J: TRBJ2-1
size: .
DNA: TGTGCCATCAGTGAGGGGACTAGCGGGAGCCTCGACAATGAGCAGTTCTTC
CDR3: CAISEGTSGSLDNEQFF

D: .
V: TRBV5-1
length: 14
J: TRBJ2-2
size: .
DNA: TGCGCCAGCAGCTTGGCATCGAACACCGGGGAGCTGTTTTTT
CDR3: CASSLASNTGELFF

D: .
V: TRBV2
length: 15
J: TRBJ1-6
size: .
DNA: TGTGCCAGCAGGGAACTGAGCTCCTATAATTCACCCCTCCACTTT
CDR3: CASRELSSYNSPLHF

D: TRBD2
V: TRBV29-1
length: 14
J: TRBJ2-1
size: once
DNA: TGCAGCGTTGAGGCTAGCGGGATCTACAATGAGCAGTTCTTC
CDR3: CSVEASGIYNEQFF

D: .
V: TRBV4-3
length: 15
J: TRBJ1-2
size: .
DNA: TGCGCCAGCACCCCCGAGGCAGGACTTAACTATGGCTACACCTTC
CDR3: CASTPEAGLNYGYTF

D: .
V: TRBV6-5
length: 13
J: TRBJ1-4
size: .
DNA: TGTGCCAGCACCTGGGGGGTTGGGGAAAAACTGTTTTTT
CDR3: CASTWGVGEKLFF

D: .
V: TRBV6-5
length: 13
J: TRBJ2-7
size: .
DNA: TGTGCCAGCAGTTCCTCACAGGGCCACGAGCAGTACTTC
CDR3: CASSSSQGHEQYF

D: .
V: TRBV19
length: 15
J: TRBJ2-5
size: .
DNA: TGTGCCAGTAGAAAGGACAGAAGGGGAGAAGAGACCCAGTACTTC
CDR3: CASRKDRRGEETQYF

D: TRBD1
V: TRBV15
length: 14
J: TRBJ1-1
size: .
DNA: TGTGCCACCAGCAGCGACAGGGGGTATACTGAAGCTTTCTTT
CDR3: CATSSDRGYTEAFF

D: TRBD1
V: TRBV9
length: 14
J: TRBJ1-1
size: .
DNA: TGTGCCAGCAGCGAGGGGACAGGGCGGACTGAAGCTTTCTTT
CDR3: CASSEGTGRTEAFF

D: TRBD2
V: TRBV4-1
length: 19
J: TRBJ2-1
size: .
DNA: TGCGCCAGCAGCCAAGAAGGTGCACATACGGGACTAGCATACAATGAGCAGTTCTTC
CDR3: CASSQEGAHTGLAYNEQFF

D: TRBD1
V: TRBV28
length: 14
J: TRBJ1-2
size: once
DNA: TGTGCCAGCAAAAAGGGACAGAGCTACTATGGCTACACCTTC
CDR3: CASKKGQSYYGYTF

D: .
V: TRBV15
length: 16
J: TRBJ2-6
size: .
DNA: TGTGCCACCAGCCCAGAGGACGGGGCTGGGGCCAACGTCCTGACTTTC
CDR3: CATSPEDGAGANVLTF

D: .
V: TRBV4-1
length: 14
J: TRBJ1-1
size: few
DNA: TGCGCCAGCAGCCAAGTCGGGGGGCAAACTGAAGCTTTCTTT
CDR3: CASSQVGGQTEAFF

D: .
V: TRBV28
length: 13
J: TRBJ2-2
size: .
DNA: TGTGCCAGCAGCCGACTACTGGCCGGGGAGCTGTTTTTT
CDR3: CASSRLLAGELFF

D: .
V: TRBV7-8
length: 14
J: TRBJ2-7
size: .
DNA: TGTGCCAGCAGCCTTGCCTATGGCGGCTACGAGCAGTACTTC
CDR3: CASSLAYGGYEQYF

D: .
V: TRBV27
length: 16
J: TRBJ1-1
size: .
DNA: TGTGCCAGCTATGAGGGGACACCTACCCCGGGCACTGAAGCTTTCTTT
CDR3: CASYEGTPTPGTEAFF

D: TRBD2
V: TRBV6-5
length: 16
J: TRBJ2-1
size: few
DNA: TGTGCCAGCAGTTCCTCAGCGGGAGGCTCCTACAATGAGCAGTTCTTC
CDR3: CASSSSAGGSYNEQFF

D: .
V: TRBV7-9
length: 12
J: TRBJ2-7
size: .
DNA: TGTGCCAGCGGGTTTTGGGGCAACGAGCAGTACTTC
CDR3: CASGFWGNEQYF

D: TRBD1
V: TRBV4-1
length: 13
J: TRBJ1-2
size: few
DNA: TGCGCCAGCAGCCCAACGGACAGGGCTGGCTACACCTTC
CDR3: CASSPTDRAGYTF

D: .
V: TRBV19
length: 16
J: TRBJ2-7
size: .
DNA: TGTGCCAGTAGTATATCATTCCGGGACACCTCCTACGAGCAGTACTTC
CDR3: CASSISFRDTSYEQYF

D: .
V: TRBV25-1
length: 16
J: TRBJ2-3
size: .
DNA: TGTGCCAGCAGTGAAGGCCGGGATCTCCCCACAGATACGCAGTATTTT
CDR3: CASSEGRDLPTDTQYF

D: .
V: TRBV19
length: 13
J: TRBJ2-7
size: .
DNA: TGTGCCAGTAGTATCGGCAGGGCCTACGAGCAGTACTTC
CDR3: CASSIGRAYEQYF

D: .
V: TRBV28
length: 17
J: TRBJ2-3
size: .
DNA: TGTGCCAGCAGCCCGGGCCCGGGACACCAGTTCACAGATACGCAGTATTTT
CDR3: CASSPGPGHQFTDTQYF

D: .
V: TRBV4-1
length: 17
J: TRBJ1-5
size: .
DNA: TGCGCCAGCAGCCAAGTCGCACAGGCTCTTAGCAATCAGCCCCAGCATTTT
CDR3: CASSQVAQALSNQPQHF

D: TRBD2
V: TRBV9
length: 19
J: TRBJ2-1
size: once
DNA: TGTGCCAGCAGCGACTCCGGGACTAGCGGGAGGCCCCAGGGGGATGAGCAGTTCTTC
CDR3: CASSDSGTSGRPQGDEQFF

D: .
V: TRBV4-2
length: 16
J: TRBJ2-1
size: .
DNA: TGTGCCAGCAGCCAGCTAGCGAGTAGCTCCTACAATGAGCAGTTCTTC
CDR3: CASSQLASSSYNEQFF

D: .
V: TRBV30
length: 13
J: TRBJ2-1
size: once
DNA: TGTGCCTGGACGTTCAGTACCTACAATGAGCAGTTCTTC
CDR3: CAWTFSTYNEQFF

D: .
V: TRBV6-5
length: 11
J: TRBJ2-7
size: .
DNA: TGTGCCAGCTCTAACTTCGCCGAGCAGTACTTC
CDR3: CASSNFAEQYF

D: TRBD1
V: TRBV29-1
length: 13
J: TRBJ2-7
size: .
DNA: TGCAGCGTTGAGGGGGACAGGGGTGAAGAGCAGTACTTC
CDR3: CSVEGDRGEEQYF